This is a list of T cell receptor beta chains from one sample in a study of response to subunit inactivated influenza vaccine. TCRdb reprocessed the RT-PCR reads with MiXCR, giving one entry per CDR3 protein. The table lists about 530,000 distinct CDR3 sequences, 10% to 15% of them singletons. Sequencing was performed on PBMCs from blood, taken on the day of vaccination. Every receptor here comes from a man aged 45-65 years who received an inactivated influenza vaccine. The CDR3 runs from the conserved cysteine through the conserved F or W. D genes are given only for firm matches. The size of a clone is reported for some rows only, either as once, few or many, or as a class for expanded clones.

D gene	clone size	V gene	J gene	CDR3 DNA	CDR3 protein
.	few	TRBV9	TRBJ2-2	TGTGCCAGCAGCCCCACTCAGAGTGGAACCGGGGAGCTGTTTTTT	CASSPTQSGTGELFF
.	.	TRBV20-1	TRBJ2-5	TGCAGTGCACACAGTGGGGGGTCGGCGAAGGAGACCCAGTACTTC	CSAHSGGSAKETQYF
TRBD1	.	TRBV7-9	TRBJ1-5	TGTGCCAGCAGCTTAGGGACAGGGGCCTTCAATCAGCCCCAGCATTTT	CASSLGTGAFNQPQHF
.	.	TRBV24-1	TRBJ2-1	TGTGCCACCAGTGATTTTAGGGTTGGCGGAGGAAGCTACAATGAGCAGTTCTTC	CATSDFRVGGGSYNEQFF
TRBD1	.	TRBV30	TRBJ2-7	TGTGCCTGGGTGGACAGGCAAAACTACGAGCAGTACTTC	CAWVDRQNYEQYF
TRBD2	few	TRBV3-1	TRBJ2-2	TGTGCCAGCCATGGCATGGGACTAGCGGCGGGCACCGGGGAGCTGTTTTTT	CASHGMGLAAGTGELFF
TRBD2	few	TRBV5-5	TRBJ2-3	TGTGCCAGCAGCTTCCAAGCGGGAGGGACAGATACGCAGTATTTT	CASSFQAGGTDTQYF
.	few	TRBV6-5	TRBJ2-7	TGTGCCAGCAGTTACTCCCCGGGACAAACCTCCTACGAGCAGTACTTC	CASSYSPGQTSYEQYF
TRBD2	many	TRBV6-2/TRBV6-3	TRBJ2-1	TGTGCCAGCAGAGAAGCGGGGGGGCAGTACAATGAGCAGTTCTTC	CASREAGGQYNEQFF
.	few	TRBV4-3	TRBJ2-3	TGCGCCAGCAGCCCCTTCCAGAAAGATACGCAGTATTTT	CASSPFQKDTQYF
.	few	TRBV6-5	TRBJ1-2	TGTGCCAGCAGTTATGACAGTTCCTACTATGGCTACACCTTC	CASSYDSSYYGYTF
.	few	TRBV10-3	TRBJ2-7	TGTGCCATCAGTAGGACGGGCTACGAGCAGTACTTC	CAISRTGYEQYF
TRBD2	.	TRBV20-1	TRBJ2-1	TGCAGTGCTAGAGGAGCTAGCGGAGAGTACAATGAGCAGTTCTTC	CSARGASGEYNEQFF
.	.	TRBV5-5	TRBJ2-5	TGTGCCAGCAGCTGGCAGGCGGGCCAAGAGACCCAGTACTTC	CASSWQAGQETQYF